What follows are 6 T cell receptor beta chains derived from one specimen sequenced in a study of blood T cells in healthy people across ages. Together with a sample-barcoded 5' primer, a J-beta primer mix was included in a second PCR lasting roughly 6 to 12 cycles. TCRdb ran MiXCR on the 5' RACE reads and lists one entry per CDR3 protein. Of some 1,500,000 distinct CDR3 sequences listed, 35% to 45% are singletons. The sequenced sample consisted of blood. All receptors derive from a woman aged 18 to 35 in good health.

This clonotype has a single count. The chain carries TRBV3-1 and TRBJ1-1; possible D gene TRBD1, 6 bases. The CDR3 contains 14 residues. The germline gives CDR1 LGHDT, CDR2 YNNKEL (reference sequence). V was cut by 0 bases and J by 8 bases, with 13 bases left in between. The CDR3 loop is CASSQEGGSFEAFF. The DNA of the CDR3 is TGTGCCAGCAGCCAAGAAGGGGGGTCCTTCGAAGCTTTCTTT.

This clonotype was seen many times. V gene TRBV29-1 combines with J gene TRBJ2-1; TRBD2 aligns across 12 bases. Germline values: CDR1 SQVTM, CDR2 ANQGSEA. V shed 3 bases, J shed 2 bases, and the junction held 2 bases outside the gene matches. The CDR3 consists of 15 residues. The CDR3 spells CSVDTSGRTYNEQFF. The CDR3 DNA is TGCAGCGTTGACACTAGCGGGAGGACCTACAATGAGCAGTTCTTC.

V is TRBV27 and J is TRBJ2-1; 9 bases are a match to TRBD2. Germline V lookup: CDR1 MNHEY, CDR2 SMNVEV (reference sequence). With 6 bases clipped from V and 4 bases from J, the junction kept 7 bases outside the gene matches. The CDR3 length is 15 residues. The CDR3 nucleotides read TGTGCCAGCAGCCCGGCTAGCGGGGTTTACAATGAGCAGTTCTTC. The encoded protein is CASSPASGVYNEQFF.

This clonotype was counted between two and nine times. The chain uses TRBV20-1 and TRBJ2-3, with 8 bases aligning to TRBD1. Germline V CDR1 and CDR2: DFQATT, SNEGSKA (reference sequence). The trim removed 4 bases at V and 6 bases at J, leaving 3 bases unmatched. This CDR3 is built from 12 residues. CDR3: CSANHRGDTQYF. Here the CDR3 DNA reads TGCAGTGCTAACCACAGGGGGGATACGCAGTATTTT.

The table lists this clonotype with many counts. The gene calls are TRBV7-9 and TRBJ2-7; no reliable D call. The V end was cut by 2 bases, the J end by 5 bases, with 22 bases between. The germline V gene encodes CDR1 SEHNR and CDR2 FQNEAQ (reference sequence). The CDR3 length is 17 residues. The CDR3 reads CASSLIPYPTTGHEQYF. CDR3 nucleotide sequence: TGTGCCAGCAGCTTAATCCCTTACCCCACGACGGGCCACGAGCAGTACTTC.

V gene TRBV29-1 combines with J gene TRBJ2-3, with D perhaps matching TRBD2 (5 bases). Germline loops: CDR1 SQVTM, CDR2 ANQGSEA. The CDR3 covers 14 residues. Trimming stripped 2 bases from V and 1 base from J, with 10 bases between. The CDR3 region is CSVESGVRTDTQYF. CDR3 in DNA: TGCAGCGTTGAATCCGGGGTCCGCACAGATACGCAGTATTTT.